This T cell receptor beta chain was captured by sequencing in a study of molecular identifiers for immune sequencing clone quantification. Regarding the study as a whole: Researchers reportedly could pick up spiked Jurkat TCR RNA from one cell mixed into roughly 1 million naive cells. Same-barcode identical TCR molecules could make highly expanded clones look smaller than they are.

Germline V gene lookup returns CDR1 SGHDT and CDR2 YYEEEE. The CDR3 loop spans 14 amino acids. V gave up 6 bases and J gave up 4 bases, with 16 bases separating them. Libraries of bulk TCR were made by previously described methods (with listed TCR primers). TCRdb independently ran MiXCR on the PCR reads; one entry per CDR3 protein. The repertoire holds about 640,000 distinct CDR3 sequences, with roughly 21% as singletons. To note about this clonotype: Its specificity is unknown.

This TCR derives from a human donor in good health. Some libraries in this study had Jurkat cell RNA spiked in. The sample taken for sequencing was naive CD8+ T cells from blood, with Jurkat cell RNA spiked in. As for subset: FACS-sorted CD8+CD4-CCR7+CD45RA+ naive T cells. The rearrangement uses TRBV5-6 and TRBJ1-2; D is unclear. CDR3 DNA sequence: TGTGCCAGCATGTGGCCCGGGGAGATCTATGGCTACACCTTC. It translates to CASMWPGEIYGYTF.